This T cell receptor (beta chain) derives from a study of Graves' ophthalmopathy and Graves' hyperthyroidism (dated by TCRdb to about 2018). General notes on the study: Peripheral blood was collected before any treatment was given, at the time of initial diagnosis. TCR beta repertoire signatures were used to distinguish Graves' ophthalmopathy from Graves' hyperthyroidism and to predict progression to ophthalmopathy. In total, some 140 blood samples were TCR-sequenced: approximately 42 ophthalmopathy, 80 or so hyperthyroidism and approximately 17 hyperthyroidism-to-ophthalmopathy patients. To explore V-J signatures that separate ophthalmopathy from hyperthyroidism, a discovery set of 95 to 100 patients was enrolled, consisting of fewer than 45 with ophthalmopathy and roughly 59 with stable hyperthyroidism. The independent validation cohort included 18 to 20 hyperthyroidism patients plus 17 patients who later progressed from hyperthyroidism to ophthalmopathy. In several hyperthyroidism patients, the T-cell repertoire of thyroid tissue was compared with the T-cell repertoire of blood. After sampling, hyperthyroidism patients received methimazole starting at 30 mg daily, and ophthalmopathy patients received high-dose intravenous methylprednisolone. Broad study findings and their caveats: Most expanded thyroid clonotypes with a frequency above 0.001 also appeared in blood, which suggests that blood repertoires may reflect the immune response in the thyroid. Sample size was not predetermined statistically, and investigators were not blinded to group allocation. Ophthalmopathy was separated from stable hyperthyroidism by the 13-signature model with about 85% sensitivity and less than 82% specificity in cross-validation and with 80%/75% in the test set. In validation, the model predicted ophthalmopathy progression with over 60% sensitivity and about 73% specificity; eleven to twelve predicted patients were CT-confirmed with GO in a median of 6.5 months.

For repertoire sequencing, TCR beta CDR3 regions were amplified from RNA transcripts. The first round of RT-PCR was done with HTBI primers and the Qiagen OneStep RT-PCR kit, and was followed by a second round of multiplex PCR, then size selection and purification. Libraries were sequenced paired-end with 100 bp reads on an Illumina HiSeq2000. The study's own analysis went as follows. SOAPnuke was used to process the reads, removing any read that contained adapters or uncalled bases, had a mean Phred below 15, or lacked an exact match to the constant primer or identifier. COPE v1.2.5 was used to merge high-quality paired reads. Unique nucleotide sequences were defined as clonotypes and aligned to IMGT TRB V, D and J references using MiTCR v1.1. Analysis was restricted to V-J combinations with a frequency above 0.0001, which covered roughly 99% of repertoires. A TCR clonal expansion and chaos score per V-J combination was defined as the ratio of F50 clonal expansion to chaos observed in the TCRdist matrix. Welch's t-statistics and random forest were used to reduce the features to roughly 14 V-J combinations, which were then used as input to a naive Bayes classifier. The Morisita-Horn index was used to measure how similar the thyroid and blood repertoires were. TCRdb reran the public reads through fastp at Q25 and MiXCR, keeping productive beta chains. Rows are unified per CDR3 protein, each entry keeping the most common DNA and genes. The V and J calls come from TCRdb's annotation, not from the publication. Here the sample has 500,000 to 800,000 distinct CDR3 sequences; over 40% occur a single time. More than 2.5% of the sample is taken by the ten largest.

Ophthalmopathy patients had moderately to severely active disease, Clinical Activity Score of at least 3, NOSPECS grade of at least 4, and disease duration under 3 months. Patients with other autoimmune diseases, uncontrolled infections, pregnancy or lactation were excluded from the study. Diagnosis relied on clinical symptoms, serum thyroxine, TRAb, thyroid ultrasound and orbital computed tomography. PBMCs were isolated from approximately 10 ml of fresh peripheral blood by Ficoll-Paque density gradient centrifugation. Trizol reagent was used to extract the total RNA, and its quality was then checked on an Agilent 2100 Bioanalyzer. Of note for this clonotype: Its antigen has not been determined. One end of the junction does not line up with germline, which may come from a read error.

The sequenced sample was peripheral blood. The origin of this receptor is an adult man with Graves' ophthalmopathy.

The CDR3 reads CASSLDRRNSNGETRYF. The nucleotides are TGCGCCAGCAGCTTGGATCGACGGAACTCCAACGGGGAGACCCGGTACTTC. The chain is encoded by TRBV5-1 joined to TRBJ2-5; possibly the D gene is TRBD2, per 5 matching bases. From its cysteine to its phenylalanine, the CDR3 spans 17 amino acids. The read is trimmed to its CDR3 DNA, 51 bases read in frame from base 1. The germline V gene supplies CDR1 SGHRS and CDR2 YFSETQ.